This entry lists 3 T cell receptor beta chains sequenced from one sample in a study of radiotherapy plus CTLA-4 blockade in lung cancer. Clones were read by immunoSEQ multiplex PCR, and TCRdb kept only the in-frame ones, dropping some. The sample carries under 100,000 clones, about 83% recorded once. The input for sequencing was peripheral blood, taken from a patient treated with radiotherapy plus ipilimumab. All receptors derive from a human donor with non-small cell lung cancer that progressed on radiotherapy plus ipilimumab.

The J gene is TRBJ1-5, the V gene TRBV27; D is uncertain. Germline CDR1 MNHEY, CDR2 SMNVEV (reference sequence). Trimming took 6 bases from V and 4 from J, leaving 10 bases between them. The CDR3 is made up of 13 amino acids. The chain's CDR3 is CASSRVMNQPQHF. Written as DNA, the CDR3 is TGTGCCAGCAGCCGTGTTATGAATCAGCCCCAGCATTTT.

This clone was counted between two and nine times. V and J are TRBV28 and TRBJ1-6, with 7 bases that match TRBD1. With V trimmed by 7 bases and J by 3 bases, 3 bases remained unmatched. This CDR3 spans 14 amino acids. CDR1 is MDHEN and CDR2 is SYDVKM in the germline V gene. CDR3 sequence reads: CASTRQGYNSPLHF. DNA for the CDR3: TGTGCCAGCACCCGACAGGGCTATAATTCACCCCTCCACTTT.

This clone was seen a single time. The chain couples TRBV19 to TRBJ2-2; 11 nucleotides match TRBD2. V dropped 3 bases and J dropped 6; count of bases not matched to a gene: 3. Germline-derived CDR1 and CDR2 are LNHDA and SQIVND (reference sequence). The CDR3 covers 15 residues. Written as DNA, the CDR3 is TGTGCCAGTAGTATGGGACTAGCGGTATCCGGGGAGCTGTTTTTT. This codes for CASSMGLAVSGELFF.